The TCR beta chain under discussion was sequenced for a study of early T cells in non-severe SARS-CoV-2 infection. Overall study: The authors sequenced bulk RNA from unsorted whole blood, leaving chains unpaired.

V shed 0 bases, J shed 0 bases, and the junction held 7 bases outside the gene matches. Germline CDR1 SGHAT, CDR2 FQNNGV. CDR3 size: 17 residues. This clonotype was detected many times. A single record per CDR3 protein comes from TCRdb applying MiXCR to the 5' RACE reads. The sample yields about 80,000 distinct CDR3 sequences, 11% seen once. Sequences were obtained from whole blood. V is TRBV11-2 and J is TRBJ1-1, with 7 bases identical to TRBD1. This receptor was identified in an adult who was a healthcare worker with PCR-confirmed SARS-CoV-2 infection or an uninfected control (not recorded which). The CDR3 loop is CASSLEGYGQVNTEAFF. DNA of the CDR3: TGTGCCAGCAGCTTAGAGGGTTACGGACAGGTGAACACTGAAGCTTTCTTT. Full variable domain (outside the CDR3, taken from reference TRBV11-2 and TRBJ1-1): EAGVAQSPRYKIIEKRQSVAFWCNPISGHATLYWYQQILGQGPKLLIQFQNNGVVDDSQLPKDRFSAERLKGVDSTLKIQPAKLEDSAVYLCASSLEGYGQVNTEAFFGQGTRLTVV.